Listed below are T cell receptor beta chains from one sample, sequenced in a study of beta chain features in type 1 diabetes. Here immunoSEQ multiplex PCR was the method, and the copy in TCRdb shows in-frame clones only, minus some. The table lists under 250,000 clones, roughly an eighth of them singletons. Sample: naive CD4+ T cells from blood. The receptors come from a woman between 35 and 50 years old in good health. Each CDR3 is given with its conserved first and last residue. Fields, in order: V gene, clone size, D gene, J gene, CDR3 protein, CDR3 DNA. D genes are given only for firm matches. For some rows the clone size is stated as once, few or many, or as a class when expanded; others skip it.

>TRBV5-5|.|.|TRBJ1-6
CASSLAGGPLHF
TGTGCCAGCAGCTTGGCCGGGGGTCCCCTCCACTTT
>TRBV7-2|.|TRBD2|TRBJ2-3
CASSWSGGANTDTQYF
TGTGCCAGCAGCTGGAGCGGGGGTGCCAACACAGATACGCAGTATTTT
>TRBV5-6|.|.|TRBJ1-6
CASSPGKGNSPLHF
TGTGCCAGCAGCCCAGGGAAGGGTAATTCACCCCTCCACTTT
>TRBV5-6|few|.|TRBJ2-3
CASSWGMGEVTNTQYF
TGTGCCAGCAGCTGGGGGATGGGGGAGGTAACTAATACGCAGTATTTT
>TRBV5-6|.|.|TRBJ2-3
CASSFGGSTDTQYF
TGTGCCAGCAGCTTCGGGGGAAGCACAGATACGCAGTATTTT
>TRBV4-3|.|.|TRBJ1-2
CASSQGIQTGLYGYTF
TGCGCCAGCAGCCAAGGAATTCAAACGGGACTCTATGGCTACACCTTC
>TRBV6-6|.|TRBD2|TRBJ2-7
CASSYPPSGYEQYF
TGTGCCAGCAGTTACCCCCCTAGCGGGTACGAGCAGTACTTC
>TRBV2|.|.|TRBJ2-7
CASSEMGHSSYEQYF
TGTGCCAGCAGTGAGATGGGGCATAGCTCCTACGAGCAGTACTTC
>TRBV20-1|few|.|TRBJ2-3
CSASVTDTQYF
TGCAGTGCTAGCGTGACAGATACGCAGTATTTT
>TRBV2|few|.|TRBJ1-1
CASSDRQVGNTEAFF
TGTGCCAGCAGCGACAGACAGGTTGGGAACACTGAAGCTTTCTTT
>TRBV15|.|.|TRBJ2-3
CATSRGTASTDTQYF
TGTGCCACCAGCAGAGGGACAGCTAGCACAGATACGCAGTATTTT
>TRBV5-1|once|.|TRBJ1-6
CASSLGGGVAPLHF
TGCGCCAGCAGCTTGGGTGGAGGGGTGGCACCCCTCCACTTT
>TRBV5-1|few|TRBD1|TRBJ1-4
CASSLGQGESNEKLFF
TGCGCCAGCAGCTTGGGACAGGGGGAGTCTAATGAAAAACTGTTTTTT
>TRBV7-9|.|TRBD1|TRBJ1-2
CASSPDRVAYGYTF
TGTGCCAGCAGCCCTGACAGGGTTGCTTATGGCTACACCTTC
>TRBV18|few|.|TRBJ1-5
CASSPKDISQPQHF
TGTGCCAGCTCACCAAAGGACATCTCTCAGCCCCAGCATTTT
>TRBV2|.|TRBD2|TRBJ2-4
CASRPGLAGLLAKNIQYF
TGTGCCAGCAGACCAGGACTAGCGGGACTTCTAGCCAAAAACATTCAGTACTTC
>TRBV5-1|few|TRBD1|TRBJ2-7
CASSLILGTGSYEQYF
TGCGCCAGCAGCTTGATTTTGGGGACAGGGTCCTACGAGCAGTACTTC
>TRBV6-6|.|.|TRBJ2-5
CASSYAEETQYF
TGTGCCAGCAGTTACGCAGAAGAGACCCAGTACTTC
>TRBV6-1|.|.|TRBJ2-5
CASRPGQQETQYF
TGTGCCAGCAGACCCGGACAGCAAGAGACCCAGTACTTC
>TRBV5-1|few|.|TRBJ1-2
CASSLQGLRGYTF
TGCGCCAGCAGCCTCCAGGGGCTTCGTGGCTACACCTTC
>TRBV6-6|few|.|TRBJ1-4
CASRHAGPHNEKLFF
TGTGCCAGCAGACACGCGGGACCTCATAATGAAAAACTGTTTTTT
>TRBV19|few|TRBD2|TRBJ2-2
CASSGPAGVTGELFF
TGTGCCAGTAGTGGCCCAGCGGGGGTAACCGGGGAGCTGTTTTTT
>TRBV19|.|TRBD1|TRBJ1-2
CASQDRGFGYTF
TGTGCCAGCCAGGACAGGGGTTTCGGCTACACCTTC
>TRBV7-9|few|TRBD1|TRBJ1-2
CASSPDGQGLHRTF
TGTGCCAGCAGCCCCGACGGACAGGGGTTACACCGCACCTTC
>TRBV6-6|.|TRBD1|TRBJ2-3
CASSPGQGGDTQYF
TGTGCCAGCAGTCCCGGACAGGGGGGTGATACGCAGTATTTT
>TRBV7-6|.|TRBD2|TRBJ2-3
CASSLGTSDTDTQYF
TGTGCCAGCAGCTTAGGGACTAGCGATACAGATACGCAGTATTTT
>TRBV7-2|few|.|TRBJ1-4
CASSRDSSLNEKLFF
TGTGCCAGCAGCCGAGACAGCTCCCTGAATGAAAAACTGTTTTTT
>TRBV4-3|.|TRBD1|TRBJ2-5
CASSQATPGQGWETQYF
TGCGCCAGCAGCCAGGCGACACCGGGACAGGGGTGGGAGACCCAGTACTTC
>TRBV5-1|.|.|TRBJ1-6
CASSDGTRGYNSPLHF
TGCGCCAGCAGCGACGGGACTCGGGGATATAATTCACCCCTCCACTTT
>TRBV5-4|.|TRBD1|TRBJ1-2
CASSSGAPGQGYGYTF
TGTGCCAGCAGCTCAGGAGCCCCGGGACAGGGCTATGGCTACACCTTC
>TRBV4-1|few|.|TRBJ2-1
CASSQDSRGPSGWEQFF
TGCGCCAGCAGCCAAGATAGTAGGGGCCCTTCGGGCTGGGAGCAGTTCTTC
>TRBV4-1|.|TRBD1|TRBJ2-7
CASSQLLSRQGNSYEQYF
TGCGCCAGCAGCCAATTACTTAGTCGACAGGGGAACTCCTACGAGCAGTACTTC
>TRBV28|few|.|TRBJ2-5
CASGRETQYF
TGTGCCAGCGGCCGAGAGACCCAGTACTTC
>TRBV5-4|few|.|TRBJ1-6
CASSLDPRTYNSPLHF
TGTGCCAGCAGCTTGGATCCCAGGACCTATAATTCACCCCTCCACTTT
>TRBV9|.|.|TRBJ1-1
CASSVGPGGNTEAFF
TGTGCCAGCAGCGTAGGACCGGGGGGGAACACTGAAGCTTTCTTT
>TRBV7-2|.|.|TRBJ1-5
CASSSQGKPQHF
TGTGCCAGCAGCTCTCAGGGGAAACCCCAGCATTTT
>TRBV13|.|.|TRBJ2-4
CASSLRTRLAKNIQYF
TGTGCCAGCAGCCTCCGGACAAGACTAGCCAAAAACATTCAGTACTTC
>TRBV5-1|.|.|TRBJ2-3
CASRPHSGPSTDTQYF
TGCGCCAGCAGGCCCCATAGCGGCCCTAGCACAGATACGCAGTATTTT
>TRBV18|.|TRBD2|TRBJ2-7
CASSPLGGKDEQYF
TGTGCCAGCTCGCCTCTGGGGGGGAAAGACGAGCAGTACTTC
>TRBV7-6|.|.|TRBJ2-7
CASSLAHSSYEQYF
TGTGCCAGCAGCTTAGCGCATAGCTCCTACGAGCAGTACTTC
>TRBV5-1|few|.|TRBJ2-6
CASSLGTDSGANVLTF
TGCGCCAGCAGCTTGGGGACAGACTCTGGGGCCAACGTCCTGACTTTC
>TRBV25-1|.|.|TRBJ2-7
CASSELGLQGRSYEQYF
TGTGCCAGCAGTGAATTGGGTTTACAGGGCCGTTCCTACGAGCAGTACTTC
>TRBV10-2|few|TRBD2|TRBJ2-3
CASSLPGGPGTDTQYF
TGCGCCAGCAGTTTACCGGGGGGGCCGGGCACAGATACGCAGTATTTT
>TRBV28|.|.|TRBJ2-3
CASSAVTRAQYF
TGTGCCAGCAGTGCCGTGACTCGGGCGCAGTATTTT
>TRBV15|.|.|TRBJ1-2
CATSHGTDLYGYTF
TGTGCCACCAGCCATGGGACTGACCTCTATGGCTACACCTTC
>TRBV5-1|.|.|TRBJ2-7
CASSLSSTYYEQYF
TGCGCCAGCAGCTTGTCCTCCACTTACTACGAGCAGTACTTC
>TRBV5-1|few|TRBD1|TRBJ1-2
CASSPGTVGKGYTF
TGCGCCAGCAGCCCTGGGACAGTAGGTAAAGGCTACACCTTC
>TRBV5-1|few|.|TRBJ2-7
CASSLDGRGPDEQYF
TGCGCCAGCAGCTTGGATGGCAGGGGCCCGGACGAGCAGTACTTC
>TRBV19|.|.|TRBJ1-1
CASSIPLPAGFNTEAFF
TGTGCCAGTAGCATACCCCTCCCAGCGGGGTTTAACACTGAAGCTTTCTTT
>TRBV19|.|TRBD1|TRBJ2-7
CASSIRQGGNYEQYF
TGTGCCAGTAGTATCAGACAGGGGGGGAACTACGAGCAGTACTTC
>TRBV6-5|few|TRBD1|TRBJ2-7
CASSSSGQGTYEQYF
TGTGCCAGCAGTTCGTCGGGACAGGGAACCTACGAGCAGTACTTC
>TRBV5-1|few|.|TRBJ2-3
CASRQGSSTDTQYF
TGCGCCAGCCGGCAGGGGTCTAGCACAGATACGCAGTATTTT
>TRBV5-5|.|.|TRBJ1-6
CASSPQARGGSPLHF
TGTGCCAGCAGCCCGCAGGCCAGGGGCGGGTCACCCCTCCACTTT
>TRBV23-1|many|TRBD1|TRBJ1-1
CASSQGQGSTEAFF
TGCGCCAGCAGTCAAGGACAGGGAAGTACTGAAGCTTTCTTT
>TRBV28|.|TRBD1|TRBJ1-2
CASSSPGTDYGYTF
TGTGCCAGCAGTTCTCCTGGGACAGACTATGGCTACACCTTC
>TRBV2|few|.|TRBJ1-5
CASSGGNSNQPQHF
TGTGCCAGCTCGGGGGGTAATAGCAATCAGCCCCAGCATTTT